Shown below are 20 T cell receptor beta chains from a single sample sequenced in a study of blood T cells in healthy people across ages. Primers used in a second PCR of about 6 to 12 cycles were a sample-barcoded 5' primer and a J-beta primer mix. One entry per CDR3 protein results from TCRdb running MiXCR on the 5' RACE reads. The sample consists of around 1,800,000 distinct CDR3 sequences, about two fifths of them appearing once. Sequencing used blood. All receptors come from a human donor in good health.

This clonotype was seen a few times. This may be a read error, as it is one base from a much larger clone. The chain carries TRBV7-8 and TRBJ2-7; D is perhaps TRBD2 (5 bases). Germline CDR1 SGHVS, CDR2 FQNEAQ. The CDR3 sequence is 13 residues long. Trimming left V 10 bases short and J 6 bases short, with 19 bases between. The CDR3 DNA sequence: TGTGCCACCCGGATCGGGGTTTGGGGCGAGCAGTACTTC. Encoded protein: CATRIGVWGEQYF.

This clonotype appeared a few times. The chain is built from TRBV25-1 and TRBJ2-1; perhaps TRBD1 as D (5 bases). Germline CDR1 MGHDK, CDR2 SYGVNS. Trimming left V 0 bases short and J 3 bases short, with 18 bases between. This CDR3 has 18 residues. The DNA of the CDR3 is TGTGCCAGCAGTGAATATTTCAGGGCGGCGTCGGGCTACAATGAGCAGTTCTTC. Protein product: CASSEYFRAASGYNEQFF.

The V gene is TRBV6-1, the J gene TRBJ1-1; the D gene is possibly TRBD1 (6 bases). Germline-derived CDR1 and CDR2 are MNHNS and SASEGT. This CDR3 region has 18 residues. V was trimmed by 6 bases and J by 1 base, leaving 24 bases between them. This CDR3 is CASSRTRYIDRWNTEAFF. The DNA of the CDR3 is TGTGCCAGCAGCCGTACCCGCTACATAGACAGGTGGAACACTGAAGCTTTCTTT.

The CDR3 DNA follows: TGTGCCAGCAGTCCCAACCTCAGGAATAGCACAGATACGCAGTATTTT. This codes for CASSPNLRNSTDTQYF. The chain is built from TRBV12-3 or TRBV12-4 and TRBJ2-3; D gene uncertain. Trimming stripped 5 bases from V and 0 bases from J, with 15 bases between. The CDR3 has 16 residues.

V and J are TRBV3-1 and TRBJ1-3, with TRBD1 as a possible D gene (5 bases). The CDR3 has 16 residues. Per the germline V gene, CDR1 is LGHDT and CDR2 is YNNKEL (reference sequence). Trimming pared 3 bases from V and 3 bases from J, leaving 15 bases between. The chain's CDR3 is CASSHAIGADGNTIYF. CDR3 DNA sequence: TGTGCCAGCAGCCATGCAATAGGGGCGGATGGAAACACCATATATTTT. Together with reference TRBV3-1 and TRBJ1-3, the CDR3 gives the full variable domain: DTAVSQTPKYLVTQMGNDKSIKCEQNLGHDTMYWYKQDSKKFLKIMFSYNNKELIINETVPNRFSPKSPDKAHLNLHINSLELGDSAVYFCASSHAIGADGNTIYFGEGSWLTVV.

The rearrangement uses TRBV5-1 and TRBJ2-3; 7 bases are shared with TRBD1. CDR1 and CDR2 from the germline V gene are SGHRS and YFSETQ. The length of the CDR3 is 16 residues. V dropped 4 bases and J dropped 3; count of bases not matched to a gene: 11. The CDR3 DNA reads as TGCGCCAGCAGCACCGATGGACAGGCACCGACAGATACGCAGTATTTT. It translates to CASSTDGQAPTDTQYF.

CDR3 loop: CAGILSAGAYNEQFF. For the CDR3, the DNA is TGTGCCGGCATCCTGTCTGCCGGGGCCTACAATGAGCAGTTCTTC. The chain joins TRBV3-1 to TRBJ2-1; a weak D match, TRBD2 (5 bases). V shed 11 bases and J shed 2 bases, with 19 bases lying between them. There are 15 residues in the CDR3. Germline assignment: CDR1 LGHDT and CDR2 YNNKEL (reference sequence).

The chain links TRBV20-1 to TRBJ2-6; weak D call: TRBD1 (5 bases). V was trimmed by 2 bases and J by 10 bases, leaving 9 bases between them. Germline V lookup: CDR1 DFQATT, CDR2 SNEGSKA (reference sequence). This CDR3 is 12 amino acids long. The CDR3 sequence is CSARLQGNVLTF. The CDR3 coding sequence is TGCAGTGCTAGATTGCAGGGTAACGTCCTGACTTTC.

The V call is TRBV29-1, the J call TRBJ2-3, with 10 nucleotides matching TRBD2. Germline V gives CDR1 SQVTM, CDR2 ANQGSEA. V lost 3 bases to trimming and J lost 6 bases; unmatched junction nucleotides: 3. The CDR3 loop spans 13 amino acids. As DNA, the CDR3 is TGCAGCGTTGACCTAGCGGGGGCGGATACGCAGTATTTT. It is translated as CSVDLAGADTQYF.

Concerning this clonotype itself: At one of its ends the junction is not consistent with the germline gene, which may arise from a read error. This rearrangement joins TRBV5-1 to TRBJ2-3, with D perhaps TRBD1 (5 bases). Germline loops: CDR1 SGHRS, CDR2 YFSETQ. The CDR3 length is 17 residues. The CDR3, as DNA: TGCGCCGGCAGCTTAGGCAACCGACGGACATGGGGAGATACGCAGTATTTT. This sequence encodes CAGSLGNRRTWGDTQYF.

The rearrangement links TRBV3-1 to TRBJ2-1; D uncertain. The CDR3 has 12 residues. Per germline, CDR1 LGHDT and CDR2 YNNKEL (reference sequence). V gave up 2 bases and J gave up 12 bases, with 11 bases separating them. CDR3 bases: TGTGCCAGCAGCCAACCTTCATGGGGGCAGTTCTTC. This translates into CASSQPSWGQFF.

Comment on this clonotype: Given a much more abundant clone one base away, this may be a read error. The J gene is TRBJ1-2, the V gene TRBV12-3 or TRBV12-4; TRBD1 aligns across 7 bases. CDR3 size: 11 residues. V shed 8 bases, J shed 6 bases, and the junction held 3 bases outside the gene matches. CDR3 nucleotides: TGTGCCAGCGCACAGGGGAATGGCTACACCTTC. It is translated as CASAQGNGYTF.

The chain uses TRBV4-3 and TRBJ2-3; possible D gene TRBD2, 5 bases. CDR3 length: 15 amino acids. CDR1 and CDR2 from the germline V gene are LGHNA and YSLEER. Trimming took 4 bases from V and 4 from J, leaving 15 bases between them. The CDR3 reads CASSPRGGVADTQYF. The CDR3 DNA follows: TGCGCCAGCAGCCCCCGGGGTGGGGTGGCAGATACGCAGTATTTT.

This clonotype was counted a single time. CDR3 in amino acids: CASSYPTGDNQPQHF. CDR3 nucleotide sequence: TGTGCCAGCAGTTACCCGACAGGGGACAATCAGCCCCAGCATTTT. V usage is TRBV6-6 and J usage is TRBJ1-5; 8 nucleotides line up with TRBD1. The J segment lost 3 bases and the V segment lost 2 bases, leaving 3 bases of the junction unmatched. The CDR3 runs 15 residues. Germline CDR1 is MNHNY and CDR2 is SVGAGI (reference sequence).

The sample holds a few counts of this clonotype. This chain uses TRBV6-7 with TRBJ2-6; D gene uncertain. TRBV6-7 is an ORF, and what it does is uncertain. V lost 10 bases, J lost 1 base, and 8 bases lay in between. The CDR3 consists of 13 residues. The CDR3 loop is CATPSSGANVLTF. The CDR3 bases are TGTGCCACCCCATCATCTGGGGCCAACGTCCTGACTTTC.

The chain uses TRBV7-2 and TRBJ2-3, with D maybe TRBD2 (6 bases). Germline assignment: CDR1 SGHTA and CDR2 FQGNSA. This CDR3 is built from 14 residues. V lost 5 bases and J 2 bases, leaving 11 bases between the germline ends. CDR3 amino acids: CASSRAGHTDTQYF. Here the CDR3 DNA reads TGTGCCAGCAGCCGAGCGGGCCACACAGATACGCAGTATTTT.

A word on this clonotype: One junction end does not reproduce the germline sequence, and a read error may be involved. The V call is TRBV28, the J call TRBJ1-5; TRBD1 agrees at 8 bases. CDR1 MDHEN and CDR2 SYDVKM come from the germline V gene. This CDR3 has 15 amino acids. CDR3 in amino acids: CASGFVRRGLQPQHF. CDR3 in DNA: TGTGCCAGCGGTTTTGTCCGCAGGGGGCTGCAGCCCCAGCATTTT. Variable domain in full (rest from reference TRBV28 and TRBJ1-5): DVKVTQSSRYLVKRTGEKVFLECVQDMDHENMFWYRQDPGLGLRLIYFSYDVKMKEKGDIPEGYSVSREKKERFSLILESASTNQTSMYLCASGFVRRGLQPQHFGDGTRLSIL.

The genes are TRBV4-2 and TRBJ2-5; D is undetermined. The CDR3 is 14 amino acids. CDR1 is LGHNA and CDR2 is YNFKEQ in the germline V gene. Trimming left V 8 bases short and J 1 base short, with 14 bases between. The CDR3 spells CASRRDAIQETQYF. CDR3 nucleotide sequence: TGTGCCAGCCGCCGCGACGCCATCCAAGAGACCCAGTACTTC.

This chain uses TRBV2 with TRBJ1-1; possibly TRBD1 for D (5 bases). The germline V gene has CDR1 SNHLY and CDR2 FYNNEI. V was clipped by 3 bases and J by 8 bases, with 13 bases between them. The CDR3 runs to 13 residues. CDR3: CASSDTEGPEAFF. The CDR3 DNA reads as TGTGCCAGCAGTGACACTGAGGGACCAGAAGCTTTCTTT.

The rearrangement links TRBV15 to TRBJ1-1, with D possibly TRBD1 on 5 matching bases. The germline gives CDR1 LNHNV, CDR2 YYDKDF (reference sequence). The V gene lost 1 base and the J gene lost 4 bases, with 16 bases spanning the gap. This CDR3 is built from 16 residues. The CDR3 DNA follows: TGTGCCACCAGCAGAGGCCCCCAGGGTTTAGGCACTGAAGCTTTCTTT. Amino acid sequence: CATSRGPQGLGTEAFF.